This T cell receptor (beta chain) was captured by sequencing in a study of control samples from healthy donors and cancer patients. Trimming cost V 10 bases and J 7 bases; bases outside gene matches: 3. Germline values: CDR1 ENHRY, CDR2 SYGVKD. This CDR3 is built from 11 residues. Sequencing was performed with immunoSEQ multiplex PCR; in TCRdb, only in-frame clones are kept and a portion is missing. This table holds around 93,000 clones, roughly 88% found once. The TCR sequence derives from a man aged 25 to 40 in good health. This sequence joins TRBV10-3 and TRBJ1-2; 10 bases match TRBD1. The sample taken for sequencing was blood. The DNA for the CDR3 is TGTGCCACCGGACAGGGGGTTGGCTACACCTTC. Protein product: CATGQGVGYTF.